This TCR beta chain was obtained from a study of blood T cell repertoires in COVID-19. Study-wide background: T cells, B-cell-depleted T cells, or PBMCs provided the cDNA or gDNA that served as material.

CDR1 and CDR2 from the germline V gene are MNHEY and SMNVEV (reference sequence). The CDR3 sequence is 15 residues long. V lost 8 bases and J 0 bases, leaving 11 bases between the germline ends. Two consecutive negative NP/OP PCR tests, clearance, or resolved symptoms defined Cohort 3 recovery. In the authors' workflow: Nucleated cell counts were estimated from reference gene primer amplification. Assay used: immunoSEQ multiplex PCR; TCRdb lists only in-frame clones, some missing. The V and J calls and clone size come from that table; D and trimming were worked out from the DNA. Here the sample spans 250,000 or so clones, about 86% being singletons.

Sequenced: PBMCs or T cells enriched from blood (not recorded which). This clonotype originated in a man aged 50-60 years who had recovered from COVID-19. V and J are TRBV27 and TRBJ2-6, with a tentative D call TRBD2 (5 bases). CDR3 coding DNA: TGTGCCAGCGCCGGACTCGCCTCTGGGGCCAACGTCCTGACTTTC. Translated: CASAGLASGANVLTF.